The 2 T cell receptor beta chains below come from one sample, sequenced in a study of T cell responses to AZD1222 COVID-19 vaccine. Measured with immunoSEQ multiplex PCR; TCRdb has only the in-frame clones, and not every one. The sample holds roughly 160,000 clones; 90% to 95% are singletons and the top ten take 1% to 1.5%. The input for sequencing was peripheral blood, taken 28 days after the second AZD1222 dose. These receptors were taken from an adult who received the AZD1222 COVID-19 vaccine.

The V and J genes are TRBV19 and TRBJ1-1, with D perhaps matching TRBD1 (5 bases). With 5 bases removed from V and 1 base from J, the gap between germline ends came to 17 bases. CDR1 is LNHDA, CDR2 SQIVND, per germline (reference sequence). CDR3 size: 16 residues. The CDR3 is CASSLARQISNTEAFF. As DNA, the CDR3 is TGTGCCAGTAGTCTAGCTCGACAGATATCGAACACTGAAGCTTTCTTT.

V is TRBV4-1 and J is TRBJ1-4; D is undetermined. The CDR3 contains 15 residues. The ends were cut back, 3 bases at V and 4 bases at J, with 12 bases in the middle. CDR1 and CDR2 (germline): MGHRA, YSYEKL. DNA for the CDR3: TGCGCCAGCAGCCAGTCTCGGGCGGGTAATGAAAAACTGTTTTTT. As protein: CASSQSRAGNEKLFF.